This is a list of T cell receptor beta chains from one sample in a study of T cell responses to AZD1222 COVID-19 vaccine. Assay used: immunoSEQ multiplex PCR; TCRdb lists only in-frame clones, some missing. The sample shows fewer than 200,000 clones, 92% of them seen only once. The sample consisted of peripheral blood, taken on day 0 of MenACWY control vaccination. The source of these receptors is an adult in good health. The CDR3 runs from the conserved cysteine through the conserved F or W.

j_call v_call cdr3_aa
TRBJ1-1 TRBV18 CASSQEGPNTEAFF
TRBJ2-7 TRBV11-2 CASSQTSPYF
TRBJ2-1 TRBV5-6 CASSRPRGGDEQFF
TRBJ1-3 TRBV14 CASSQDLAGSGNTIYF
TRBJ1-1 TRBV24-1 CATSPGTGMNTEAFF
TRBJ2-5 TRBV19 CASSIAQGAETQYF
TRBJ1-2 TRBV27 CASSLGRGTLYGYTF
TRBJ2-2 TRBV4-1 CASSQDREAPNTGELFF
TRBJ2-1 TRBV7-2 CASSLRVSGSLPSYNEQFF
TRBJ2-1 TRBV24-1 CATSGASGGLNEQFF
TRBJ2-5 TRBV6-2/TRBV6-3 CASSVQGFVETQYF
TRBJ1-4 TRBV7-9 CASSLETAGKLFF
TRBJ2-7 TRBV11-1 CASSLASVSLYEQYF
TRBJ1-2 TRBV28 CASSWGVRTGYTF
TRBJ1-1 TRBV7-8 CASSRVGNTEAFF
TRBJ1-4 TRBV19 CASSMAEWKLFF
TRBJ1-5 TRBV19 CASSGTGGNQPQHF
TRBJ1-1 TRBV28 CASSLGQVNTEAFF
TRBJ1-2 TRBV6-5 CASSNRPGQNYGYTF
TRBJ1-5 TRBV28 CASIQLLRGNQPQHF
TRBJ1-6 TRBV3-1/TRBV3-2 CASSQGESPLHF
TRBJ2-7 TRBV11-2 CASSLGSKKEQYF
TRBJ2-7 TRBV12-3/TRBV12-4 CASSSLWGEQYF